Listed here are 3 T cell receptor beta chains from one sample, sequenced in a study of blood T cell repertoires in COVID-19. Sequenced by immunoSEQ multiplex PCR; TCRdb stores in-frame clones only, minus some. Of 90,000 to 110,000 clones in the sample, 84% are singletons; the top ten hold 6.6%. Sequenced material: peripheral blood. These receptors were obtained from a woman aged 50 to 60 with acute or convalescent COVID-19.

This chain uses TRBV18 with TRBJ1-3, with a possible D match to TRBD1 (5 bases). Germline lookup yields CDR1 KGHSH and CDR2 LQKENI. The CDR3 totals 15 residues. Deletions cut 8 bases from V and 4 bases from J, with 18 bases between. CDR3 DNA: TGTGCCAGCACTCCCGGGACTGTTGAAGGAAACACCATATATTTT. It specifies CASTPGTVEGNTIYF.

As DNA, the CDR3 is TGTGCCAGTCCCAGCTCCGGACAGAGTTCGGCGGCGGCGGGTTTGAACACTGAAGCTTTCTTT. As protein: CASPSSGQSSAAAGLNTEAFF. This chain joins TRBV19 and TRBJ1-1, with D maybe TRBD1 (6 bases). The CDR3 extends over 21 amino acids. V lost 8 bases and J 0 bases, leaving 34 bases between the germline ends. Germline V gene data show CDR1 as LNHDA and CDR2 as SQIVND (reference sequence).

The chain is built from TRBV19 and TRBJ1-5; 9 bases align to TRBD1. The CDR3 loop spans 15 amino acids. CDR1 is LNHDA, CDR2 SQIVND, per germline (reference sequence). V shed 1 base, J shed 10 bases, and the junction held 8 bases outside the gene matches. The CDR3 DNA is TGTGCCAGTAGTATAGGACAGGGGGGTTTCGGACCCCAGCATTTT. It is translated as CASSIGQGGFGPQHF.